This T cell receptor beta chain was recovered during a study of cytomegalovirus exposure and HLA in healthy donors. This clone was seen only a few times. Its antigen is still unknown. Findings of the study overall: Follow-up analysis found HLA locus-dependent TCR association rates, highest for DRB1 and lowest for HLA-C. For most TCR beta V segments, an earlier analysis put the productive rate at about 90% or about 30% of the time.

Healthy bone marrow donors made up the donors. The length of the CDR3 is 17 residues. Germline-derived CDR1 and CDR2 are MNHNS and SASEGT. Trimming took 2 bases from V and 3 from J; bases not matched to a gene: 9. The PCR made use of 60 Vbeta and 13 Jbeta primers. This table comes from immunoSEQ multiplex PCR, and its TCRdb copy is limited to in-frame clones, with some not included. The sample has about 80,000 clones, more than 60% seen once. The sequence derives from a human donor in good health. The V and J genes are TRBV6-1 and TRBJ2-2; 7 bases agree with TRBD1. The specimen sequenced was PBMCs. CDR3 bases: TGTGCCAGCAGTGAATGGAGTACAGGGGCGGACACCGGGGAGCTGTTTTTT. Translated: CASSEWSTGADTGELFF.